These 6 T cell receptor beta chains originate from one sample sequenced in a study of T cells expressing NK-cell markers. Reprocessing the 5' RACE reads, TCRdb reports a single entry for every CDR3 protein and omits DNA. The repertoire table contains about 450,000 distinct CDR3 sequences. The specimen was blood T cells: a sorted CD56 or NKG2C T cell subset, CD4+ or CD8+ T cells, or bulk PBMC T cells (not recorded which). All receptors come from a woman between 18 and 70 years old in good health.

V and J are TRBV7-2 and TRBJ1-1. The CDR3 is 12 residues long. The germline V gene encodes CDR1 SGHTA and CDR2 FQGNSA. CDR3 protein: CASSQQPTEAFF.

This chain uses TRBV5-1 with TRBJ1-1; TCRdb outputs TRBD1, but without DNA this stays unchecked. Germline loops: CDR1 SGHRS, CDR2 YFSETQ. The CDR3 has 14 residues. CDR3 amino acids: CASSLERPGTEAFF.

The chain recombines TRBV7-8 with TRBJ2-2; as DNA is missing, the TRBD1 call by TCRdb cannot be tested. Germline lookup yields CDR1 SGHVS and CDR2 FQNEAQ. The CDR3 spans 16 residues. CDR3 region: CASSLRAGEDTGELFF.

The chain uses TRBV25-1 and TRBJ2-1. The germline V gene has CDR1 MGHDK and CDR2 SYGVNS. This CDR3 spans 13 amino acids. This chain's CDR3 is CASSELSDNEQFF.

The chain uses TRBV12-3 or TRBV12-4 and TRBJ2-3; as DNA is missing, the TRBD2 call by TCRdb cannot be tested. This CDR3 comprises 14 residues. CDR3: CASSPTRGADTQYF.

The V call is TRBV10-3, the J call TRBJ2-3. Germline V gene sequence: CDR1 ENHRY, CDR2 SYGVKD. This CDR3 has 17 residues. CDR3 region: CAISDPHLTSSTDTQYF.